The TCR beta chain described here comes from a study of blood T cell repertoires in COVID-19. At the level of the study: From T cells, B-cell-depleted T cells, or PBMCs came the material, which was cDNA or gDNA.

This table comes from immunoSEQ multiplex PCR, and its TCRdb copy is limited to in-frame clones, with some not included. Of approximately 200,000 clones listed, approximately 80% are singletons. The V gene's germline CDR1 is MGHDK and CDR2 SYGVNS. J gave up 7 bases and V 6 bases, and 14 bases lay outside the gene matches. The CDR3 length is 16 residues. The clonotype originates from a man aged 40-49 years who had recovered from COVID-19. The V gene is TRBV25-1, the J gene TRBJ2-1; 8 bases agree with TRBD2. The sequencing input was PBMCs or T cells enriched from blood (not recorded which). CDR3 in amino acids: CASSLPTSVGRNEQFF. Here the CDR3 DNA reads TGTGCCAGCAGCCTACCGACTAGCGTGGGGAGAAATGAGCAGTTCTTC.